This T cell receptor (beta chain) stems from a study of cytomegalovirus exposure and HLA in healthy donors. In the study overall: A previous analysis identified 117 million unique TCR beta sequences derived from around 200 million T cells.

Amplification used 60 Vbeta primers and 13 Jbeta primers. The method was immunoSEQ multiplex PCR; TCRdb's version includes in-frame clones alone and lacks a portion of them. The table shows roughly 160,000 clones, with around 80% occurring only once. Notes on this clone: Its antigen is not known.

This CDR3 has 15 residues. Germline V CDR1 and CDR2: SGDLS, YYNGEE. V was pared by 0 bases and J by 8 bases, with 12 bases between. Broader study findings: Specificity for CMV antigens was confirmed in vitro for a few of the CMV-associated chains. Researchers reported in a later analysis that a missense DCLRE1C variant was tied to TCR beta V- and J-gene trimming. TCR beta chains numbering 164 were designated cytomegalovirus-associated.

This sequence was found in a female donor in good health and CMV-seronegative. V gene TRBV9 combines with J gene TRBJ1-6, with D hard to call. The sequenced material came from PBMCs. CDR3 residues: CASSVGAAEDSPLHF. As DNA, the CDR3 is TGTGCCAGCAGCGTAGGAGCAGCCGAGGATTCACCCCTCCACTTT.